This entry describes one T cell receptor (beta chain). No antigen is known for it. PCR amplification relied on 60 Vbeta primers (plus 13 Jbeta primers). Sequencing was performed with immunoSEQ multiplex PCR; in TCRdb, only in-frame clones are kept and a portion is missing. The data contain around 180,000 clones, roughly 84% of them seen just once; the ten biggest clones take up around 1.2%. Donors likely had unrecorded immune exposures despite being nominally healthy when sampled. Between the trimmed V and J ends, which lost 5 bases and 0 bases, there was a span of 14 bases. Germline values: CDR1 SEHNR, CDR2 FQNEAQ (reference sequence). CDR3 length: 15 residues. This specimen belongs to a study of cytomegalovirus exposure and HLA in healthy donors. General study findings and limits: Further analysis was carried out later, and it showed several of the most significant clusters appearing linked to common viral pathogens. TCR beta sequences reportedly predicted most subjects' HLA-A and HLA-B alleles accurately. According to reports, the classifier identified cytomegalovirus status with high specificity and sensitivity.

J is TRBJ2-7 and V is TRBV7-9; the D gene is possibly TRBD1 (6 bases). Material for sequencing was PBMCs. The receptor was derived from a girl aged 2 to 10 in good health and CMV-seropositive. CDR3 in amino acids: CASSRQDQSSYEQYF. The CDR3 DNA sequence: TGTGCCAGCAGCCGACAGGACCAGAGCTCCTACGAGCAGTACTTC.